The T cell receptor (beta chain) described here comes from a study of T cell changes during pregnancy in multiple sclerosis. In this sample, this clone turned up a few times. Germline V gives CDR1 MNHNS, CDR2 SASEGT. This CDR3 is 15 amino acids long. V shed 0 bases, J shed 5 bases, and the junction held 6 bases outside the gene matches. The assay was immunoSEQ multiplex PCR, and TCRdb's table has in-frame clones only and misses some. Of over 20,000 clones in the sample, approximately 90% were seen once. The receptor was derived from a female donor in good health, enrolled as a control in a pregnancy study. The chain joins TRBV6-1 to TRBJ2-7, with 8 bases that match TRBD1. Sequences were derived from CD8+ T cells from peripheral blood mononuclear cells, sampled in the second trimester of pregnancy. The CDR3 coding sequence is TGTGCCAGCAGTGAAGCAACAGGGGGGACCCACGAGCAGTACTTC. Translated, it gives CASSEATGGTHEQYF.